This TCR beta chain stems from a study of T cell responses to AZD1222 COVID-19 vaccine. V was trimmed by 1 base and J by 7 bases, leaving 8 bases between them. CDR3 length equals 12 residues. Per the germline V gene, CDR1 is MGHDK and CDR2 is SYGVNS. Libraries were prepared by immunoSEQ multiplex PCR; TCRdb keeps only in-frame clonotypes and omits some of them. The top ten hold roughly 1.8% of the sample, which has around 100,000 clones, about 90% seen once. V and J are TRBV25-1 and TRBJ2-7; no clear D. The specimen was peripheral blood, collected on day 0 of AZD1222 vaccination. This clonotype was sampled from an adult in good health. The CDR3 DNA is TGTGCCAGCAGTGAATTTGAGTTTGAGCAGTACTTC. This sequence encodes CASSEFEFEQYF.